Listed here are 30 T cell receptor beta chains from one sample, sequenced in a study of T-cell memory formation after mild COVID-19. TCRdb re-derived calls from the 5' RACE reads in MiXCR, one entry per CDR3 protein. The sample holds 250,000 to 350,000 distinct CDR3 sequences, approximately 16% seen once. What was sequenced was PBMCs or a T cell subset sorted from them (not recorded which). These receptors originate from a man aged 18 to 29 who had mild COVID-19 (a few samples of this study predate the infection). Cell type and time point are not known.

The V and J genes are TRBV4-1 and TRBJ2-1; D gene ambiguous. This CDR3 comprises 15 residues. Germline CDR1 is MGHRA and CDR2 is YSYEKL. The V end lost 1 base, the J end lost 2 bases, and 9 bases lay between the germline ends. The CDR3 DNA reads TGCGCCAGCAGCCAAGTGGGCCTAGCCTACAATGAGCAGTTCTTC. Amino acid sequence: CASSQVGLAYNEQFF.

Notes on this clonotype: An end of the junction differs from the germline gene, which may be a read error. The J gene is TRBJ2-2, the V gene TRBV7-7, with D possibly matching TRBD1 (5 bases). Germline CDR1 SSHAT, CDR2 FNYEAQ (reference sequence). This CDR3 has 14 residues. This CDR3 reads CASSFAYRGGELFF. The CDR3 DNA reads as TGTGCTAGCAGCTTCGCTTATAGGGGCGGGGAGCTGTTTTTT.

The chain couples TRBV3-1 to TRBJ2-3; D is unclear. The CDR3 spans 11 residues. Trimming cost V 3 bases and J 5 bases, with 3 bases left between them. Germline V gene sequence: CDR1 LGHDT, CDR2 YNNKEL (reference sequence). The CDR3 spells CASSQQDTQYF. The CDR3 nucleotides are TGTGCCAGCAGCCAGCAAGATACGCAGTATTTT.

This clonotype was detected only a few times. This chain links TRBV28 with TRBJ1-5; D unclear. Per germline, CDR1 MDHEN and CDR2 SYDVKM. This CDR3 has 12 amino acids. Trimming cost V 1 base and J 15 bases, with 13 bases left between them. This CDR3 reads CASSLYTREGHF. The CDR3 nucleotides read TGTGCCAGCAGTTTATATACACGGGAAGGGCATTTT.

In this sample, this clonotype turned up a few times. The chain links TRBV20-1 to TRBJ2-2; a possible D gene is TRBD1 (5 bases). The CDR3 length is 16 residues. The germline gives CDR1 DFQATT, CDR2 SNEGSKA (reference sequence). Trimming left V 2 bases short and J 0 bases short, with 13 bases between. CDR3 in amino acids: CSARPVLTANTGELFF. The CDR3 nucleotides are TGCAGTGCTAGACCTGTTTTGACAGCGAACACCGGGGAGCTGTTTTTT.

This clonotype has a count of ten or more. V usage is TRBV5-1 and J usage is TRBJ2-2, with 10 bases lining up with TRBD1. The trim removed 5 bases at V and 5 bases at J, leaving 9 bases unmatched. From germline, CDR1 is SGHRS and CDR2 YFSETQ. This CDR3 comprises 16 residues. DNA of the CDR3: TGCGCCAGCAGACCGGGACAGGGGCCCGGGACCGGGGAGCTGTTTTTT. This sequence encodes CASRPGQGPGTGELFF.

This clonotype was detected a few times. CDR3 DNA sequence: TGTGCCATCAGTGATCATGGCCGTACTAAGATAGAGACCCAGTACTTC. It is translated as CAISDHGRTKIETQYF. The chain carries TRBV10-3 and TRBJ2-5; D gene unclear. V was shortened by 3 bases and J by 4 bases, with 18 bases between the two germline ends. The CDR3 contains 16 residues. CDR1 is ENHRY and CDR2 is SYGVKD in the germline V gene.

J is TRBJ2-3 and V is TRBV20-1; TRBD2 might be the D (7 bases). Trimming stripped 1 base from V and 1 base from J, with 9 bases between. Germline CDR1 DFQATT, CDR2 SNEGSKA (reference sequence). The CDR3 has 14 amino acids. The CDR3 DNA reads TGCAGTGCTAGAGCGGGGGGCCGCACAGATACGCAGTATTTT. The encoded protein is CSARAGGRTDTQYF.

The chain has TRBV20-1 and TRBJ2-3, with D uncertain. V was clipped by 4 bases and J by 5 bases, with 16 bases between them. The CDR3 is 14 residues long. CDR1 DFQATT and CDR2 SNEGSKA come from the germline V gene (reference sequence). The CDR3 coding sequence is TGCAGTGCTAAGGTTTATAGGGATGGAGATACGCAGTATTTT. The encoded protein is CSAKVYRDGDTQYF.

J is TRBJ2-3 and V is TRBV2; D gene unclear. Germline assignment: CDR1 SNHLY and CDR2 FYNNEI. The CDR3 is 10 amino acids. With 8 bases removed from V and 2 bases from J, the gap between germline ends came to 2 bases. In DNA, the CDR3 is TGTGCCAGCCACACAGATACGCAGTATTTT. This gives the protein CASHTDTQYF.

This clonotype showed up just a few times. The chain is built from TRBV7-2 and TRBJ1-4; 9 bases line up with TRBD1. CDR1 is SGHTA, CDR2 FQGNSA, per germline. V was clipped by 5 bases and J by 6 bases; unmatched bases: 7. The CDR3 runs to 15 residues. The CDR3 here is CASSRGQGRDEKLFF. CDR3 in DNA: TGTGCCAGCAGCCGCGGACAGGGGAGAGATGAAAAACTGTTTTTT.

There are a few counts of this clonotype. The chain combines TRBV5-1 with TRBJ2-7; D may match TRBD1 or TRBD2 (5 bases each). V lost 4 bases to trimming and J lost 4 bases, with 12 bases between them. There are 13 residues in the CDR3. Germline-derived CDR1 and CDR2 are SGHRS and YFSETQ. In nucleotides, the CDR3 is TGCGCCAGCAGCAGGGACGAGTCTTACGAGCAGTACTTC. Translating gives CASSRDESYEQYF. Together with reference TRBV5-1 and TRBJ2-7, the CDR3 gives the full variable domain: KAGVTQTPRYLIKTRGQQVTLSCSPISGHRSVSWYQQTPGQGLQFLFEYFSETQRNKGNFPGRFSGRQFSNSRSEMNVSTLELGDSALYLCASSRDESYEQYFGPGTRLTVT.

The rearrangement uses TRBV7-9 and TRBJ2-7; 9 bases line up with TRBD1. V lost 5 bases, J lost 4 bases, and 9 bases stayed unmatched. The CDR3 spans 15 residues. Germline loops: CDR1 SEHNR, CDR2 FQNEAQ (reference sequence). The CDR3 sequence: CASSRPGQGVYEQYF. The CDR3 DNA reads as TGTGCCAGCAGCCGGCCGGGACAGGGAGTTTACGAGCAGTACTTC.

The J gene is TRBJ1-1, the V gene TRBV20-1; no definite D call. The CDR3 extends over 12 amino acids. Germline V gene data show CDR1 as DFQATT and CDR2 as SNEGSKA (reference sequence). Trimming pared 0 bases from V and 4 bases from J, leaving 6 bases between. CDR3 sequence: CSAREGFTEAFF. The CDR3 DNA is TGCAGTGCTAGAGAGGGCTTCACTGAAGCTTTCTTT.

The chain recombines TRBV18 with TRBJ2-3, with 11 bases lining up with TRBD2. Per germline, CDR1 KGHSH and CDR2 LQKENI. The CDR3 sequence is 16 residues long. The V segment lost 3 bases and the J segment 2 bases; nucleotides outside the gene matches: 4. The CDR3 sequence: CASSPRLAGNTDTQYF. In DNA, the CDR3 is TGTGCCAGCTCACCTAGACTAGCGGGGAACACAGATACGCAGTATTTT.

The V gene is TRBV7-9, the J gene TRBJ1-1; TRBD1 matches at 10 bases. The CDR3 has 13 amino acids. From germline, CDR1 is SEHNR and CDR2 FQNEAQ (reference sequence). V gave up 9 bases and J gave up 1 base; unmatched junction bases: 2. CDR3 region: CASRQGANTEAFF. The CDR3 bases are TGTGCCAGTAGACAGGGGGCGAACACTGAAGCTTTCTTT.

This clonotype was observed at least ten times. The chain uses TRBV7-9 and TRBJ2-3; TRBD1 or TRBD2 may be the D gene (6 bases each). Trimming pared 7 bases from V and 4 bases from J, leaving 21 bases between. Germline V gives CDR1 SEHNR, CDR2 FQNEAQ (reference sequence). This CDR3 is built from 16 residues. The CDR3 reads CASNPGDGGRADTQYF. DNA of the CDR3: TGTGCCAGCAACCCCGGGGACGGGGGCCGGGCAGATACGCAGTATTTT.

This clonotype has only a few counts. The genes are TRBV5-1 and TRBJ2-7, with 10 bases matching TRBD1. The CDR3 sequence is 17 residues long. Per germline, CDR1 SGHRS and CDR2 YFSETQ. After removal of 2 bases from V and 2 bases from J, the junction contained 10 bases not matched to a gene. The CDR3 DNA sequence: TGCGCCAGCAGCTTATCCTACTCCGGGACAGGGGCCTACGAGCAGTACTTC. Encoded protein: CASSLSYSGTGAYEQYF.

This clonotype occurred many times. The rearrangement uses TRBV20-1 and TRBJ1-1; TRBD1 matches 7 bases. This CDR3 is built from 16 residues. Germline CDR1 is DFQATT and CDR2 is SNEGSKA (reference sequence). V was clipped by 6 bases and J by 4 bases; unmatched bases: 17. CDR3 DNA sequence: TGCAGTGCAAAACTTACAGGGGACGGTTGCTGCACTGAAGCTTTCTTT. Translated: CSAKLTGDGCCTEAFF.

This chain connects TRBV12-3 or TRBV12-4 to TRBJ1-4; D might be TRBD1 (5 bases). V shed 9 bases and J shed 3 bases, with 11 bases lying between them. The CDR3 has 13 amino acids. The CDR3 loop is CASVDSSNEKLFF. The CDR3 DNA sequence: TGTGCCAGTGTCGACAGTTCTAATGAAAAACTGTTTTTT.

This clonotype occurred a few times. V usage is TRBV5-1 and J usage is TRBJ1-1; no clear D. Deletions cut 3 bases from V and 3 bases from J, with 9 bases between. Germline CDR1 and CDR2: SGHRS and YFSETQ. This CDR3 has 13 amino acids. The CDR3, as DNA: TGCGCCAGCAGCTATCGGGCGTACACTGAAGCTTTCTTT. Its translation is CASSYRAYTEAFF.

The rearrangement joins TRBV6-1 to TRBJ1-1; D gene uncertain. Germline values: CDR1 MNHNS, CDR2 SASEGT. Trimming removed 3 bases from V and 1 base from J, with 9 bases in between. The CDR3 sequence is 14 residues long. CDR3 sequence: CASSDLGGNTEAFF. The DNA of the CDR3 is TGTGCCAGCAGTGACCTGGGTGGGAACACTGAAGCTTTCTTT.

This clonotype was counted many times. The V call is TRBV7-2, the J call TRBJ2-5; a weak D match, TRBD1 (5 bases). This CDR3 spans 14 amino acids. Between the trimmed V and J ends, which lost 6 bases and 2 bases, there was a span of 13 bases. CDR1 is SGHTA, CDR2 FQGNSA, per germline. The CDR3 sequence is CASRFKGPQETQYF. CDR3 in DNA: TGTGCCAGCAGGTTCAAGGGGCCTCAAGAGACCCAGTACTTC.

The rearrangement uses TRBV20-1 and TRBJ2-7; 11 bases align to TRBD1. This CDR3 is 15 amino acids long. V gave up 3 bases and J gave up 6 bases; unmatched junction bases: 10. Germline V gives CDR1 DFQATT, CDR2 SNEGSKA (reference sequence). The CDR3, as DNA: TGCAGTGCTAGTCGGGGACAGGGGGATTACGGCGAGCAGTACTTC. Its translation is CSASRGQGDYGEQYF.

V and J are TRBV24-1 and TRBJ2-3, with D possibly matching TRBD1 (5 bases). CDR3 length: 13 residues. In germline, CDR1 is KGHDR, CDR2 SFDVKD. V was trimmed by 6 bases and J by 3 bases, leaving 9 bases between them. The CDR3 protein is CATSPQGTDTQYF. In nucleotides, the CDR3 is TGTGCCACCAGTCCCCAGGGTACAGATACGCAGTATTTT.

This clonotype was counted many times. The chain is built from TRBV7-6 and TRBJ2-7; the D gene is possibly TRBD2 (6 bases). V was pared by 5 bases and J by 4 bases, with 18 bases between. The length of the CDR3 is 15 residues. The germline V gene encodes CDR1 SGHVS and CDR2 FNYEAQ. The CDR3 sequence is CASSGGVETRYEQYV. CDR3 nucleotides: TGTGCCAGCAGCGGAGGGGTAGAGACCAGATACGAGCAGTACGTC.

The sample holds a few counts of this clonotype. J is TRBJ2-6 and V is TRBV3-1; D gene ambiguous. V lost 5 bases, J lost 0 bases, and 11 bases lay in between. The CDR3 runs 16 residues. Germline CDR1 and CDR2: LGHDT and YNNKEL (reference sequence). The chain's CDR3 is CASSSNRYSGANVLTF. The CDR3 DNA follows: TGTGCCAGCAGCTCGAATAGATACTCTGGGGCCAACGTCCTGACTTTC.

This clonotype was counted between two and nine times. V gene TRBV4-1 combines with J gene TRBJ1-1; D unresolved. In germline, CDR1 is MGHRA, CDR2 YSYEKL. The V gene lost 0 bases and the J gene lost 8 bases, with 13 bases spanning the gap. The CDR3 loop spans 14 amino acids. The chain's CDR3 is CASSQEATGREAFF. CDR3 nucleotide sequence: TGCGCCAGCAGCCAAGAGGCCACCGGGAGGGAAGCTTTCTTT.

The chain uses TRBV7-8 and TRBJ2-5, with 7 bases identical to TRBD1. Germline lookup yields CDR1 SGHVS and CDR2 FQNEAQ. V lost 5 bases to trimming and J lost 7 bases; unmatched junction nucleotides: 13. The CDR3 loop spans 15 amino acids. The CDR3 DNA is TGTGCCAGCAGCCCGAGAGGGGGCCTGGGGTGGACCCAGTACTTC. Translating gives CASSPRGGLGWTQYF.

Ten or more counts support this clonotype. The rearrangement joins TRBV5-1 to TRBJ2-6, with TRBD2 as a possible D gene (5 bases). Germline V gives CDR1 SGHRS, CDR2 YFSETQ. The CDR3 totals 15 residues. The V end lost 4 bases, the J end lost 7 bases, and 15 bases lay between the germline ends. The CDR3 region has the DNA TGCGCCAGCAGCCGTCCACGGGGAGAAGCCAACGTCCTGACTTTC. It is translated as CASSRPRGEANVLTF.